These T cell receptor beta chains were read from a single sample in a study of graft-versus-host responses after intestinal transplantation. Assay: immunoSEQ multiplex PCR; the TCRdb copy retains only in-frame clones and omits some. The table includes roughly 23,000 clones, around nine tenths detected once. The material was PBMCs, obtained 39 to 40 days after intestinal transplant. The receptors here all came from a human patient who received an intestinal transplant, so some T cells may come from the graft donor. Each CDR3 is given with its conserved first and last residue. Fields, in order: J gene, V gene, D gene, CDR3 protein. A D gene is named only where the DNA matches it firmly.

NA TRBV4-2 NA CASSLTGRLSYEQYF
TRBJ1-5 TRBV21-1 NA CANYGQGGPQPQHF
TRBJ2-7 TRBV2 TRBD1 CASRADRGTYEQYF
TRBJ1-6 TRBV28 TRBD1 CASNRGYNSPLHF
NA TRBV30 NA CAWSYRQGGSYEQYF
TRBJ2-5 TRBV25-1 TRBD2 CATTGRGGETQYF
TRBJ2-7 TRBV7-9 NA CASSHVLGGREQYF
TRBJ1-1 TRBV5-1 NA CASSFTRENTEAFF
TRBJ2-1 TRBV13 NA CASLISGTYNEQFF
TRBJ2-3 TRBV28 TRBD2 CASSFPLAGDTDTQYF
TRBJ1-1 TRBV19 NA CASTLLWTVENTEAFF
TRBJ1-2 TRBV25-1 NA CASRRRWGDYGYTF
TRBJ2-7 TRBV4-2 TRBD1 CASSATTGGSYEQYF
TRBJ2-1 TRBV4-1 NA CASSQVYTLSSYNEQFF
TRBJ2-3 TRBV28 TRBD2 CASSRLAGPVSTDTQYF
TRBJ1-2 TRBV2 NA CASSDAGGYGYTF
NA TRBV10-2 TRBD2 CASRDPGLGSGYEQYF
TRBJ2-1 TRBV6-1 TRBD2 CASSELAGGYNEQFF
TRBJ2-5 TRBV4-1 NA CASSRGQDQETQYF
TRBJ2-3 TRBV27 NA CASSPIGTLTDTQYF
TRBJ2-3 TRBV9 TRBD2 CASSPGTSGFTDTQYF
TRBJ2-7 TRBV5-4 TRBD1 CASSRDSYEQYF
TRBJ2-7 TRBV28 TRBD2 CASSSGLAGYEQYF
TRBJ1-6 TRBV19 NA CASSIIVTSPLHF
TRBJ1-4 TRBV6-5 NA CASSYSRGNEKLFF
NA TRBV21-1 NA CASMGPYYEQYF
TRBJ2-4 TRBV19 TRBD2 CASTALAGLAKNIQYF
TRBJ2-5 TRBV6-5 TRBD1 CASRLQGAGETQYF
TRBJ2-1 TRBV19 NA CASSTISPPIEEGGTNEQFF
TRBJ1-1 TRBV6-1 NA CASKSTGWNTEAFF
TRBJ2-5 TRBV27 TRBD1 CARGQGARSETQYF
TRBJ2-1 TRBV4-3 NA CASSQGPRDRSEQFF
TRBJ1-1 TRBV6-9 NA CASSYGLDGNTEAFF
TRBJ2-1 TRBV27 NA CASSLAGIHDEQFF
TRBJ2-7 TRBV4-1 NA CASSQVIPAPYEQYF
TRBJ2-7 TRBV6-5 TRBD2 CASSHSGRGYEQYF
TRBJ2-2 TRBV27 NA CASSSTGGGPDTGELFF
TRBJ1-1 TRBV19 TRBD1 CASRTGPTEAFF
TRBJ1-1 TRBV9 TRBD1 CASSLVGGNTEAFF
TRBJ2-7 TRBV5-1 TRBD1 CASSSGQGAGEQYF
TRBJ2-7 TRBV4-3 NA CASSQYQGPSYEQYF
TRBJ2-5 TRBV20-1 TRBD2 CSARDLGLGYF
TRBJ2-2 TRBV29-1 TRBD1 CSVEEEGTEEHRGAVF
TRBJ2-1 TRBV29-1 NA CSVFFPFKRAQFF
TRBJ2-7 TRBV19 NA CASSIMTVPTYEQYF
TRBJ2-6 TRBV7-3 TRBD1 CASSSISGQAYSGANVLTF
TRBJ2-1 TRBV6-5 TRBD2 CASSYGRDEQFF
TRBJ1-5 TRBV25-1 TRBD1 CASSQGTGGSQPQHF
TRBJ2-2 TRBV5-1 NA CASSMTGDLGGELFF
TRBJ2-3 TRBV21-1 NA CASSKEGLAGVRETDTQYF